This T cell receptor beta chain was retrieved from a study of regulatory T cells in long-lasting Graves disease. Time point denoted: newly diagnosed GD, antithyroid drugs for less than 3 months. After RNA was extracted from PBMCs, the TCR library was made from it. CDR3 regions were amplified by Arm-PCR using iRepertoire HTBI primers to build TCR beta libraries. TCRdb passed the multiplex PCR reads through MiXCR, listing each CDR3 protein once. The table includes around 450,000 distinct CDR3 sequences, about 17% detected once. Trimming took 3 bases from V and 4 from J, leaving 25 bases between them. CDR3 length: 19 amino acids. The V gene's germline CDR1 is KGHSH and CDR2 LQKENI. This clonotype was seen more than once but under ten times. The sample was also linked to a second study, of T cells in Graves' hyperthyroidism and ophthalmopathy.

This TCR was sampled from a man in his forties with Graves disease. This material consisted of peripheral blood mononuclear cells (PBMCs), taken at new diagnosis, from a patient treated with antithyroid drugs. The chain recombines TRBV18 with TRBJ1-5; D is unresolved. DNA of the CDR3: TGTGCCAGCTCACCCCTATTCCCAACCGGGCCAAATAATAATCAGCCCCAGCATTTT. This translates into CASSPLFPTGPNNNQPQHF.